Presented here are 3 T cell receptor beta chains from one specimen sequenced in a study of a mutant IDH1 vaccine in newly diagnosed glioma. No antigen has been identified for these receptors. The time point here: week 35, safety follow-up. A single vaccine dose contained 300 ug of mutant IDH1 20-mer peptide, and topical imiquimod was used with it. Libraries were prepared by immunoSEQ multiplex PCR; TCRdb keeps only in-frame clonotypes and omits some of them. The sample holds about 54,000 clones; 84% are singletons and the top ten take 4.1%. The sample consisted of PBMCs, taken from a glioma patient whose treatment included an IDH1 peptide vaccine. These receptors originate from a woman aged 18-29 years with glioma.

The chain is built from TRBV7-9 and TRBJ2-3; D ambiguous. V was pared by 2 bases and J by 0 bases, with 12 bases between. The CDR3 has 16 amino acids. Germline loops: CDR1 SEHNR, CDR2 FQNEAQ (reference sequence). CDR3 nucleotides: TGTGCCAGCAGCTTAATGGCGTGGGGAAGCACAGATACGCAGTATTTT. This translates into CASSLMAWGSTDTQYF.

In this sample, this clone turned up a few times. CDR3 DNA: TGTGCCAGCAGCGGACAGGTCCAAAACACTGAAGCTTTCTTT. It encodes CASSGQVQNTEAFF. The chain links TRBV6-1 to TRBJ1-1, with TRBD1 matching 7 bases. This CDR3 spans 14 amino acids. CDR1 is MNHNS, CDR2 SASEGT, per germline. The trim removed 6 bases at V and 2 bases at J, leaving 6 bases unmatched.

The chain uses TRBV2 and TRBJ2-7; TRBD1 matches 8 bases. Germline CDR1 is SNHLY and CDR2 is FYNNEI. This CDR3 contains 12 residues. The V segment lost 8 bases and the J segment 6 bases; nucleotides outside the gene matches: 6. Here the CDR3 reads CASLDRGGEQYF. CDR3 nucleotides: TGTGCCAGCCTAGACAGGGGCGGCGAGCAGTACTTC.